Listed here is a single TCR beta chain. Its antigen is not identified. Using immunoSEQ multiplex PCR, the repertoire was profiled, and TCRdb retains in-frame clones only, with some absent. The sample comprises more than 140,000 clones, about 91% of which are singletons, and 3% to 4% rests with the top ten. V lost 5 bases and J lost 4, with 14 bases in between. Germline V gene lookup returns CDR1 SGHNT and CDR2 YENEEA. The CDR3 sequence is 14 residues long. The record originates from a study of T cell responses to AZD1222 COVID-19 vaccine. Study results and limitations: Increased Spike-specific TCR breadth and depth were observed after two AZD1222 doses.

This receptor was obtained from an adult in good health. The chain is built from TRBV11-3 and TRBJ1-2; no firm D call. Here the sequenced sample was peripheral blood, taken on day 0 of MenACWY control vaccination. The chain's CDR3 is CASSHRGDSYGYTF. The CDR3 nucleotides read TGTGCCAGCAGCCACCGGGGAGATAGCTATGGCTACACCTTC. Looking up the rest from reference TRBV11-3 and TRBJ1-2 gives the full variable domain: EAGVVQSPRYKIIEKKQPVAFWCNPISGHNTLYWYLQNLGQGPELLIRYENEEAVDDSQLPKDRFSAERLKGVDSTLKIQPAELGDSAVYLCASSHRGDSYGYTFGSGTRLTVV.